This T cell receptor beta chain was identified during a study of blood T cell repertoires in COVID-19. The overall study: Samples came from the United States, Italy and Spain, spanning acute and convalescent COVID-19. T cells, B-cell-depleted T cells, or PBMCs provided the cDNA or gDNA that served as material.

As handled by the study authors: Researchers report that nucleated cell counts were estimated from reference gene primer amplification. The repertoire was sequenced with immunoSEQ multiplex PCR; TCRdb's copy has only in-frame clones and lacks some. V, J and clone size are taken as reported in that table, and D and trimming were inferred from the DNA itself. The sample consists of 200,000 to 250,000 clones, about 86% of them appearing once. CDR3 length: 14 residues. V lost 0 bases and J 2 bases, leaving 2 bases between the germline ends. Germline CDR1 ENHRY, CDR2 SYGVKD. Cohorts were based on clinical histories the participants reported.

This TCR came from a woman in her thirties or forties with acute COVID-19. The chain uses TRBV10-3 and TRBJ2-6, with D unclear. The sequenced sample was PBMCs or T cells enriched from blood (not recorded which). The CDR3 reads CAISESTGANVLTF. In DNA, the CDR3 is TGTGCCATCAGTGAGTCCACTGGGGCCAACGTCCTGACTTTC.